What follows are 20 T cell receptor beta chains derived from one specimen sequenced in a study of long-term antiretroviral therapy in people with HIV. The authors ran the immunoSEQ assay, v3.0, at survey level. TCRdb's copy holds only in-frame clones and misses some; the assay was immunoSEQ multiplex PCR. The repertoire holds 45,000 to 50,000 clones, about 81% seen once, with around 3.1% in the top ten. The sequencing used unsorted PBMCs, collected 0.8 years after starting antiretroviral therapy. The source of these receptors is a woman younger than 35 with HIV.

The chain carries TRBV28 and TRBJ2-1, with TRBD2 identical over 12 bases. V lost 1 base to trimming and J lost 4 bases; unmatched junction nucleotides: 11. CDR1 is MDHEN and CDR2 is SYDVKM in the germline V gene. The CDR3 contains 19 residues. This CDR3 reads CASSLSTSGRQGEYNEQFF. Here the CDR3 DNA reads TGTGCCAGCAGTTTATCGACTAGCGGGAGACAAGGGGAGTACAATGAGCAGTTCTTC.

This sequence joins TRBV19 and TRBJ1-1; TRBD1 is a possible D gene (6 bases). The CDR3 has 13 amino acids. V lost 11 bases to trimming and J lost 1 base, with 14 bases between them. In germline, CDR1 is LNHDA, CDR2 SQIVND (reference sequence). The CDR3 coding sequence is TGTGCCTCCCAGTTAGGGGGGAACACTGAAGCTTTCTTT. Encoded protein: CASQLGGNTEAFF.

The CDR3: CASSLRTVVTGELFF. DNA for the CDR3: TGTGCCAGCAGCTTACGGACAGTCGTCACCGGGGAGCTGTTTTTT. This chain connects TRBV5-4 to TRBJ2-2, with D perhaps matching TRBD1 (6 bases). There are 15 residues in the CDR3. V dropped 2 bases and J dropped 4 bases, with 12 bases sitting between them. CDR1 SGHNT and CDR2 YYREEE come from the germline V gene (reference sequence).

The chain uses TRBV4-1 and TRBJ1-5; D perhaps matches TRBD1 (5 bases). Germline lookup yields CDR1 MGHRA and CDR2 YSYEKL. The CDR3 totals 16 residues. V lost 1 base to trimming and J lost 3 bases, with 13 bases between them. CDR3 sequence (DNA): TGCGCCAGCAGCCAAGCCCCAGGGAACTCCAATCAGCCCCAGCATTTT. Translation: CASSQAPGNSNQPQHF.

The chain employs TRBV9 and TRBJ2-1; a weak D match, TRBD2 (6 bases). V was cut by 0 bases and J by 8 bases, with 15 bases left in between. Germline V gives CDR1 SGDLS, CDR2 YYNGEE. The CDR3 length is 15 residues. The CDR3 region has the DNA TGTGCCAGCAGCGTAGCTGTGACTAGTTACGATGAGCAGTTCTTC. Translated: CASSVAVTSYDEQFF.

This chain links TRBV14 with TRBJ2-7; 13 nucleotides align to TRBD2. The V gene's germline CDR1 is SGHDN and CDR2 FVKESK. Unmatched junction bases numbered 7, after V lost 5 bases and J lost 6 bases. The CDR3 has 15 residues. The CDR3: CASSARTSGSSEQYF. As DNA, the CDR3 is TGTGCCAGCAGCGCCCGGACTAGCGGGAGTTCCGAGCAGTACTTC.

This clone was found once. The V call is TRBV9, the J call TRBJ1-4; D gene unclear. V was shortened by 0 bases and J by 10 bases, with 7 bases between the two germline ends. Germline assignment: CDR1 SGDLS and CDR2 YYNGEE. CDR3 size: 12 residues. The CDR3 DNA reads TGTGCCAGCAGCGTAGGGGCGGGAAAACTGTTTTTT. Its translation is CASSVGAGKLFF.

The CDR3 sequence: CASRTATSTDTQYF. The DNA of the CDR3 is TGTGCCAGCCGGACGGCTACTAGCACAGATACGCAGTATTTT. The J gene is TRBJ2-3, the V gene TRBV6-6, with D uncertain. The germline V gene encodes CDR1 MNHNY and CDR2 SVGAGI (reference sequence). Deletions cut 8 bases from V and 0 bases from J, with 12 bases between. CDR3 length: 14 residues.

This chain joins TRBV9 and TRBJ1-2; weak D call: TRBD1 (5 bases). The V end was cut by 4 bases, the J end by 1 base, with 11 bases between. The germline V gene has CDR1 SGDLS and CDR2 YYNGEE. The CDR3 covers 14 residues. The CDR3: CASSPPGGNYGYTF. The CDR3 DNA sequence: TGTGCCAGCAGCCCTCCCGGGGGTAACTATGGCTACACCTTC.

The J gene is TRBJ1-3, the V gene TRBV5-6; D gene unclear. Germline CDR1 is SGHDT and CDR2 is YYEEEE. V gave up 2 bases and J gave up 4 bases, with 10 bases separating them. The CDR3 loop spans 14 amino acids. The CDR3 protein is CASSFHQSGNTIYF. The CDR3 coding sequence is TGTGCCAGCAGCTTCCACCAGTCCGGAAACACCATATATTTT.

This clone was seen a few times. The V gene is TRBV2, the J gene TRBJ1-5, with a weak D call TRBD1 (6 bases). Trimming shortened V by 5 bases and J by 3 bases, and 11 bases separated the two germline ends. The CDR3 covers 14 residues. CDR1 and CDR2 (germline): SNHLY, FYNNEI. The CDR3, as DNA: TGTGCCAGCAGTATACGACAGGCCAATCAGCCCCAGCATTTT. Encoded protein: CASSIRQANQPQHF.

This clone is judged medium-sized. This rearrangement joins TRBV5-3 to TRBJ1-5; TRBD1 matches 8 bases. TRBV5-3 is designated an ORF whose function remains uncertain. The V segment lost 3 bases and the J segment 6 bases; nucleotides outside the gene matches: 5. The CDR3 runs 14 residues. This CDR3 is CARSYDRGCQPQHF. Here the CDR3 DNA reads TGTGCCAGAAGCTACGACAGGGGTTGTCAGCCCCAGCATTTT.

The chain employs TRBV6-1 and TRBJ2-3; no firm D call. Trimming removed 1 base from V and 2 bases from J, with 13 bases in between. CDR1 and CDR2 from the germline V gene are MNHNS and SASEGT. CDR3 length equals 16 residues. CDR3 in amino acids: CASSEGIGRFTDTQYF. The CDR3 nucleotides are TGTGCCAGCAGTGAAGGGATTGGCAGGTTCACAGATACGCAGTATTTT.

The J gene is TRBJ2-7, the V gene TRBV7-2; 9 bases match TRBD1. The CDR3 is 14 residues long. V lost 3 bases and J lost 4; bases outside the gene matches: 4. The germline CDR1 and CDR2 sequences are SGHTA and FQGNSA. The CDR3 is CASSFGTGPYEQYF. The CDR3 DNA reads TGTGCCAGCAGCTTCGGGACAGGGCCATACGAGCAGTACTTC.

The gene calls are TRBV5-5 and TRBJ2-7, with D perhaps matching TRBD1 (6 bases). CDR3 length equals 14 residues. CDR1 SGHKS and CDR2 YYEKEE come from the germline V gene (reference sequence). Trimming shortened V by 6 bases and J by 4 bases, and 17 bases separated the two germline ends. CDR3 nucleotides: TGTGCCAGCACCATTGGAACAGGGCCTTACGAGCAGTACTTC. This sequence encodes CASTIGTGPYEQYF.

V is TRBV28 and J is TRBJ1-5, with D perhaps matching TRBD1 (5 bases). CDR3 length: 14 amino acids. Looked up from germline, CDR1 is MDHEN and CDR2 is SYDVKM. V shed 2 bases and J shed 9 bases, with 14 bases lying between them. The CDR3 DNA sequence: TGTGCCAGCAGTTTACAGGGTTCTCGGGGGCCCCAGCATTTT. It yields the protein CASSLQGSRGPQHF.

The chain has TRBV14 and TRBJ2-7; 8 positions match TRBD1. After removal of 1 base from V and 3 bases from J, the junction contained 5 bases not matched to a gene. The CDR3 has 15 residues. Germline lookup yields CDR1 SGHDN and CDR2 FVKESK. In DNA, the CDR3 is TGTGCCAGCAGCCAAGGGACAGGGAAGGGCTACGAGCAGTACTTC. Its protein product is CASSQGTGKGYEQYF.

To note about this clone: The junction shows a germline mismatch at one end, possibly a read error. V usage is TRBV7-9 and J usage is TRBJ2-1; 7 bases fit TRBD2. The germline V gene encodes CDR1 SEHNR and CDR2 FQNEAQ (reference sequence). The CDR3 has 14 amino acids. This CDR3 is CVSSFWEGHNEQFF. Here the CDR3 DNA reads TGTGTCAGCAGCTTTTGGGAGGGCCACAATGAGCAGTTCTTC.

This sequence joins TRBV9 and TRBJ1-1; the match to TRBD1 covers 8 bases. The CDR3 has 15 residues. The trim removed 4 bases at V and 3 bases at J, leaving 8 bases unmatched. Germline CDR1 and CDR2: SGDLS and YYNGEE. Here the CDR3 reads CASSPSGGQDTEAFF. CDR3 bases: TGTGCCAGCAGCCCCTCGGGGGGACAGGACACTGAAGCTTTCTTT.

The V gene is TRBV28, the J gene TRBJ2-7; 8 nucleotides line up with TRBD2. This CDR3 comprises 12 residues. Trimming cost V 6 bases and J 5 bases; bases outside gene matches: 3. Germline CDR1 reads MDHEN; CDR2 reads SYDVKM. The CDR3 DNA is TGTGCCAGCAGCGGGAGGGAGAACGAGCAGTACTTC. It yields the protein CASSGRENEQYF.